The 9 T cell receptor beta chains listed next were all sequenced from one sample in a study of blood T cell repertoires in COVID-19 (dated by TCRdb to 2020 to 2021). Receptors were amplified or captured by the immunoSEQ multiplex PCR assay. The clones in this table, taken by TCRdb from immuneACCESS, are in-frame only. Not every clone is retained; where verified, under half of the shortfall comes from an unresolved V gene, and the cause of the rest is unknown. This sample is represented by a few hundred thousand clones; around 83% of them were singletons. The ten largest clonotypes hold approximately 5% of the sample. Sequenced sample: PBMCs or T cells enriched from blood (not recorded which). The receptors shown here come from a woman between 45 and 65 years old who had recovered from COVID-19.

CDR3 DNA sequence: TGTGCCAGCAGTTTCGGGGGGGACACTGAAGCTTTCTTT. Its translation: CASSFGGDTEAFF. The chain carries TRBV12-3 or TRBV12-4 and TRBJ1-1; perhaps TRBD1 as D (5 bases). This CDR3 comprises 13 residues. V was clipped by 3 bases and J by 3 bases, with 8 bases between them.

This chain connects TRBV5-1 to TRBJ2-5; no clear D gene. Per the germline V gene, CDR1 is SGHRS and CDR2 is YFSETQ. Trimming shortened V by 3 bases and J by 6 bases, and 6 bases separated the two germline ends. CDR3 size: 11 residues. The CDR3 spells CASSSLKTQYF. The CDR3 DNA is TGCGCCAGCAGCTCTCTAAAGACCCAGTACTTC.

This chain uses TRBV5-1 with TRBJ1-6; a possible D gene is TRBD1 (6 bases). Trimming cost V 0 bases and J 7 bases, with 8 bases left between them. Germline V gene sequence: CDR1 SGHRS, CDR2 YFSETQ. This CDR3 comprises 14 residues. CDR3 residues: CASSLDGQNSPLHF. CDR3 bases: TGCGCCAGCAGCTTGGATGGACAGAATTCACCCCTCCACTTT.

This chain joins TRBV6-5 and TRBJ1-1, with D perhaps TRBD1 (6 bases). V shed 5 bases and J shed 4 bases, with 17 bases lying between them. The CDR3 contains 15 residues. CDR1 is MNHEY and CDR2 is SVGAGI in the germline V gene. The CDR3 reads CASSPTPGHLTEAFF. The CDR3 DNA follows: TGTGCCAGCAGTCCGACCCCGGGACACCTCACTGAAGCTTTCTTT.

The J gene is TRBJ2-2, the V gene TRBV19; possibly TRBD2 for D (5 bases). This CDR3 has 14 residues. The V gene lost 7 bases and the J gene lost 3 bases, with 12 bases spanning the gap. From germline, CDR1 is LNHDA and CDR2 SQIVND (reference sequence). The CDR3 DNA sequence: TGTGCCAGTAAAACTACCGGGGACACCGGGGAGCTGTTTTTT. Translated: CASKTTGDTGELFF.

This chain links TRBV3-1 (or the pseudogene TRBV3-2) with TRBJ1-6; the D is unclear. The CDR3 loop spans 13 amino acids. Looked up from germline, CDR1 is LGHDT and CDR2 is YNNKEL (reference sequence). V lost 2 bases and J 10 bases, leaving 9 bases between the germline ends. CDR3 sequence (DNA): TGTGCCAGCAGCCAACCCACGGGATCACCCCTCCACTTT. The encoded protein is CASSQPTGSPLHF.

This chain connects TRBV5-1 to TRBJ2-5, with 7 bases identical to TRBD1. V lost 5 bases to trimming and J lost 3 bases; unmatched junction nucleotides: 7. CDR1 and CDR2 from the germline V gene are SGHRS and YFSETQ. The CDR3 loop spans 14 amino acids. The CDR3 is CASRPGTAKETQYF. The CDR3 bases are TGCGCCAGCAGGCCGGGGACAGCAAAAGAGACCCAGTACTTC.

This clone was seen only a few times. This chain joins TRBV27 and TRBJ2-1; TRBD2 matches at 12 bases. Germline V gene sequence: CDR1 MNHEY, CDR2 SMNVEV (reference sequence). Trimming at V came to 4 bases and at J to 6 bases, leaving 10 bases not matched to a gene. The CDR3 sequence is 17 residues long. The CDR3 reads CASSSPSSSGRGNEQFF. For the CDR3, the DNA is TGTGCCAGCAGTTCGCCGTCATCTAGCGGGAGGGGCAATGAGCAGTTCTTC.

The chain has TRBV27 and TRBJ1-4; the D is unclear. Trimming took 6 bases from V and 6 from J, leaving 11 bases between them. The CDR3 totals 13 residues. Germline values: CDR1 MNHEY, CDR2 SMNVEV (reference sequence). The CDR3 DNA follows: TGTGCCAGCAGGCTACTCGGGGATGAAAAACTGTTTTTT. This gives the protein CASRLLGDEKLFF.